This section outlines one TCR beta chain sequence together with its context. This sample is part of a study of blood T cell repertoires in COVID-19. Background on the study: The United States, Italy and Spain were the sources of the acute and convalescent COVID-19 samples.

Repertoires were generated with immunoSEQ multiplex PCR, while TCRdb's copy carries only in-frame clones and drops some. The data hold about 260,000 clones, with 70% to 90% observed a single time. The CDR3 is 15 residues long. Germline V lookup: CDR1 MNHEY, CDR2 SMNVEV (reference sequence). V trimming: 2 bases; J trimming: 0 bases; junction bases outside the gene matches: 1. This chain joins TRBV27 and TRBJ2-1, with 7 bases that match TRBD2. The sample was peripheral blood. The clonotype comes from a human donor in a cohort sampled during active COVID-19. CDR3 DNA sequence: TGTGCCAGCAGTTTAGGCGGGAGCTCCTACAATGAGCAGTTCTTC. It is translated as CASSLGGSSYNEQFF.